This T cell receptor beta chain was recorded in a study of T-cell reconstitution after alpha-beta-depleted transplantation in children. This clonotype was seen repeatedly, ten times or more. Germline V gene lookup returns CDR1 KGHDR and CDR2 SFDVKD. This CDR3 region has 19 residues. The J segment lost 4 bases and the V segment lost 4 bases, leaving 10 bases of the junction unmatched. A library of TCRbeta sequences, prepared with unique molecular identifiers, was generated. TCRdb passed the PCR reads through MiXCR, listing each CDR3 protein once. The sample contains some 600,000 distinct CDR3 sequences, around 13% of which appear only once.

Sequencing was performed on PBMCs, mostly from graft donor cells, taken 360 days after TCRalphabeta/CD19-depleted stem cell transplant. J is TRBJ2-3 and V is TRBV24-1, with TRBD2 matching 16 bases. This clonotype originated in a male patient aged 10 to 17 who had a stem cell transplant for acute myeloid leukemia, so the T cells may come from the graft donor. Written as DNA, the CDR3 is TGTGCCACCAGTGACTCTAACCCGGGACTAGCGGGAGGGTCAGATACGCAGTATTTT. This codes for CATSDSNPGLAGGSDTQYF.